A single sample is the source of the 26 T cell receptor beta chains below, sequenced in a study of blood T cell repertoires in COVID-19. Libraries were prepared by immunoSEQ multiplex PCR; TCRdb keeps only in-frame clonotypes and omits some of them. This repertoire shows around 200,000 clones, roughly four fifths found once; its top ten account for approximately 13%. Sequencing was done on a sample of peripheral blood. The receptor source for this set is a man aged 45-65 years who had recovered from COVID-19.

The chain is built from TRBV28 and TRBJ2-3; tentatively, D is TRBD1 (6 bases). Germline V CDR1 and CDR2: MDHEN, SYDVKM. The CDR3 runs to 15 residues. The V end was cut by 3 bases, the J end by 0 bases, with 10 bases between. Written as DNA, the CDR3 is TGTGCCAGCAGTTTCAGGGGTGCCAGCACAGATACGCAGTATTTT. It translates to CASSFRGASTDTQYF.

The chain uses TRBV9 and TRBJ2-1; 9 bases agree with TRBD2. This CDR3 is built from 15 residues. Germline CDR1 and CDR2: SGDLS and YYNGEE. The V segment lost 0 bases and the J segment 5 bases; nucleotides outside the gene matches: 3. CDR3 region: CASSVDSGRHNEQFF. CDR3 coding DNA: TGTGCCAGCAGCGTAGATAGCGGGAGACACAATGAGCAGTTCTTC.

J is TRBJ2-3 and V is TRBV29-1; TRBD1 agrees at 10 bases. This CDR3 region has 14 residues. From germline, CDR1 is SQVTM and CDR2 ANQGSEA. With 5 bases clipped from V and 0 bases from J, the junction kept 2 bases outside the gene matches. This CDR3 is CSVRTGGSTDTQYF. CDR3 nucleotide sequence: TGCAGCGTTCGGACAGGGGGAAGCACAGATACGCAGTATTTT.

The chain has TRBV9 and TRBJ2-5, with TRBD2 matching over 7 bases. The CDR3 extends over 16 amino acids. V was pared by 0 bases and J by 4 bases, with 9 bases of the junction left unmatched. The germline CDR1 and CDR2 sequences are SGDLS and YYNGEE. The CDR3 protein is CASSVGGGSATETQYF. In DNA form, the CDR3 reads TGTGCCAGCAGCGTAGGCGGCGGGAGTGCGACAGAGACCCAGTACTTC.

With respect to this clone: Its ends do not fully match the called genes, so a read error is possible. The genes are TRBV19 and TRBJ1-1; no firm D call. Per germline, CDR1 LNHDA and CDR2 SQIVND (reference sequence). There are 13 residues in the CDR3. The CDR3 protein is CASSIDERADLGF. The CDR3 DNA reads as TGTGCCAGTAGTATAGATGAGAGGGCCGATCTTGGCTTT.

The chain has TRBV6-5 and TRBJ1-2; D is uncertain. V dropped 3 bases and J dropped 1 base, with 12 bases sitting between them. The CDR3 has 15 amino acids. CDR1 is MNHEY, CDR2 SVGAGI, per germline. DNA of the CDR3: TGTGCCAGCAGTTATGGGCAGGCAGTTAACTATGGCTACACCTTC. Its protein product is CASSYGQAVNYGYTF.

V and J are TRBV14 and TRBJ2-1; TRBD2 matches at 9 bases. V lost 3 bases to trimming and J lost 0 bases; unmatched junction nucleotides: 3. Per the germline V gene, CDR1 is SGHDN and CDR2 is FVKESK. The CDR3 loop spans 16 amino acids. CDR3 sequence reads: CASSHFSGSSYNEQFF. The DNA for the CDR3 is TGTGCCAGCAGCCATTTTAGCGGGAGCTCCTACAATGAGCAGTTCTTC.

V is TRBV29-1 and J is TRBJ2-5; 8 positions agree with TRBD1. Germline CDR1 and CDR2: SQVTM and ANQGSEA. This CDR3 contains 14 residues. V shed 5 bases, J shed 2 bases, and the junction held 7 bases outside the gene matches. The CDR3 sequence is CSVSKTGVQETQYF. The CDR3 coding sequence is TGCAGCGTTTCTAAGACAGGGGTTCAAGAGACCCAGTACTTC.

This clone occurred once. The V and J genes are TRBV21-1 and TRBJ1-3; the listed D gene, TRBD1, was not tested against the DNA. TRBV21-1 constitutes a pseudogene. The CDR3 spans 19 residues. This chain's CDR3 is CASSTWACWDRGHKNTIYF. CDR3 nucleotides: TGTGCCAGCAGCACTTGGGCCTGCTGGGACAGGGGGCACAAAAACACCATATATTTT.

Turning to this clone: Other DNA sequences in the sample encode the same CDR3. The chain combines TRBV6-5 with TRBJ1-2; TRBD1 matches at 8 bases. The V segment lost 2 bases and the J segment 4 bases; nucleotides outside the gene matches: 9. Germline CDR1 and CDR2: MNHEY and SVGAGI. The CDR3 covers 16 residues. CDR3 protein: CASSYLRTGGGYGYTF. CDR3 nucleotide sequence: TGTGCCAGCAGTTACCTAAGAACAGGGGGAGGCTATGGCTACACCTTC.

Written as DNA, the CDR3 is TGTGCCAGCAGTGGCCCATCCGGGAGGGCTTACGAGCAGTACTTC. Protein: CASSGPSGRAYEQYF. This rearrangement joins TRBV6-2 or TRBV6-3 to TRBJ2-7; 8 bases align to TRBD2. CDR1 MNHEY and CDR2 SVGEGT come from the germline V gene. V dropped 5 bases and J dropped 4; count of bases not matched to a gene: 10. The CDR3 has 15 residues.

V usage is TRBV15 and J usage is TRBJ2-1; 10 nucleotides align to TRBD2. CDR1 is LNHNV, CDR2 YYDKDF, per germline (reference sequence). V dropped 5 bases and J dropped 8; count of bases not matched to a gene: 9. This CDR3 is 15 amino acids long. The CDR3 spells CATSVASGRGDEQFF. The CDR3 nucleotides are TGTGCCACCAGCGTAGCTAGCGGGAGAGGTGATGAGCAGTTCTTC. Variable domain in full (rest from reference TRBV15 and TRBJ2-1): DAMVIQNPRYQVTQFGKPVTLSCSQTLNHNVMYWYQQKSSQAPKLLFHYYDKDFNNEADTPDNFQSRRPNTSFCFLDIRSPGLGDTAMYLCATSVASGRGDEQFFGPGTRLTVL.

The chain combines TRBV6-5 with TRBJ1-1; no definite D call. Germline V gene data show CDR1 as MNHEY and CDR2 as SVGAGI. Trimming pared 7 bases from V and 4 bases from J, leaving 13 bases between. The length of the CDR3 is 13 residues. CDR3 sequence: CASKRVRSTEAFF. In nucleotides, the CDR3 is TGTGCCAGCAAGCGGGTAAGGAGCACTGAAGCTTTCTTT.

CDR3 coding DNA: TGCGCCAGCAGCCGAAAAAGGGTCTGGACTAGTAACCCAGATACGCAGTATTTT. Its protein is CASSRKRVWTSNPDTQYF. This chain joins TRBV4-1 and TRBJ2-3, with 7 positions matching TRBD2. The length of the CDR3 is 18 residues. Germline CDR1 reads MGHRA; CDR2 reads YSYEKL. Unmatched junction bases numbered 17, after V lost 4 bases and J lost 4 bases.

This clone was counted only a few times. V gene TRBV7-6 combines with J gene TRBJ2-1; possibly TRBD1 for D (6 bases). The CDR3 is made up of 15 amino acids. Germline V gene sequence: CDR1 SGHVS, CDR2 FNYEAQ. Trimming took off 4 bases at V and 0 bases at J, with 10 bases between the two ends. The CDR3 DNA reads as TGTGCCAGCAGCTCAATACAGGGCTCCTACAATGAGCAGTTCTTC. This gives the protein CASSSIQGSYNEQFF.

This clone appeared a single time. V usage is TRBV5-6 and J usage is TRBJ2-3, with 13 bases identical to TRBD2. This CDR3 has 17 residues. Trimming took 3 bases from V and 3 from J; bases not matched to a gene: 7. Germline loops: CDR1 SGHDT, CDR2 YYEEEE. Written as DNA, the CDR3 is TGTGCCAGCAGCTCGCTACTAGCGGGAGGGCCAACAGATACGCAGTATTTT. Its protein is CASSSLLAGGPTDTQYF.

The chain recombines TRBV5-6 with TRBJ2-5, with TRBD2 matching over 7 bases. The CDR3 has 16 amino acids. Germline lookup yields CDR1 SGHDT and CDR2 YYEEEE. V lost 7 bases and J lost 4; bases outside the gene matches: 16. The CDR3 loop is CASEGGGRGFRETQYF. As DNA, the CDR3 is TGTGCCAGCGAAGGAGGCGGGAGAGGATTTAGAGAGACCCAGTACTTC.

The chain recombines TRBV19 with TRBJ2-1; 7 bases are shared with TRBD2. The CDR3 covers 16 residues. The germline CDR1 and CDR2 sequences are LNHDA and SQIVND (reference sequence). J was trimmed by 6 bases and V by 4 bases; bases with no gene match: 12. In DNA, the CDR3 is TGTGCCAGTAGTAAAATGACGGCGGGAGCGTCCAATGAGCAGTTCTTC. This sequence encodes CASSKMTAGASNEQFF.

This clone was found many times. The V gene is TRBV24-1, the J gene TRBJ2-1; TRBD2 aligns across 11 bases. The V gene's germline CDR1 is KGHDR and CDR2 SFDVKD. The CDR3 is made up of 15 amino acids. Germline trimming cut 4 bases from V and 6 bases from J; bases unmatched to any gene: 4. Here the CDR3 reads CATSDLAGGPNEQFF. CDR3 DNA sequence: TGTGCCACCAGTGACCTAGCGGGAGGACCCAATGAGCAGTTCTTC.

The chain has TRBV15 and TRBJ2-1, with TRBD2 matching 7 bases. This CDR3 is built from 14 residues. Germline assignment: CDR1 LNHNV and CDR2 YYDKDF (reference sequence). J lost 9 bases, V lost 4 bases, and 9 bases had no gene match. In nucleotides, the CDR3 is TGTGCCACCAGCATCCCGGGAGGTGGAGTTGAGCAGTTCTTC. It specifies CATSIPGGGVEQFF.

This chain joins TRBV6-2 or TRBV6-3 and TRBJ2-1; 11 positions match TRBD2. The germline V gene encodes CDR1 MNHEY and CDR2 SVGEGT. The CDR3 covers 14 residues. V dropped 4 bases and J dropped 5; count of bases not matched to a gene: 1. The CDR3 spells CASSLAGGNNEQFF. The CDR3 DNA is TGTGCCAGCAGTTTAGCGGGAGGGAACAATGAGCAGTTCTTC.

V gene TRBV3-1 (or the pseudogene TRBV3-2) combines with J gene TRBJ1-3; TRBD1 aligns across 8 bases. Germline CDR1 LGHDT, CDR2 YNNKEL (reference sequence). CDR3 length equals 15 residues. Losses at the gene ends were 1 base for V and 6 bases for J; bases not matched to a gene: 5. CDR3 coding DNA: TGTGCCAGCAGCCAAGCCGGGACAGGTGAAAACACCATATATTTT. Translation gives CASSQAGTGENTIYF.

This chain connects TRBV18 to TRBJ2-5, with 12 bases lining up with TRBD2. The CDR3 is 16 residues long. CDR1 and CDR2 (germline): KGHSH, LQKENI. Germline trimming cut 3 bases from V and 1 base from J; bases unmatched to any gene: 3. DNA of the CDR3: TGTGCCAGCTCACCGACTAGCGGGGGTACCCAAGAGACCCAGTACTTC. Residues: CASSPTSGGTQETQYF.

V and J are TRBV27 and TRBJ2-7; TRBD2 matches 7 bases. V shed 6 bases, J shed 4 bases, and the junction held 9 bases outside the gene matches. CDR3 length equals 14 residues. Germline assignment: CDR1 MNHEY and CDR2 SMNVEV (reference sequence). CDR3 amino acids: CASRPAGDRYEQYF. In DNA form, the CDR3 reads TGTGCCAGCAGACCGGCGGGGGACCGGTACGAGCAGTACTTC.

On this clone: This specimen includes other DNA sequences encoding the same CDR3. The chain couples TRBV20-1 to TRBJ2-1; the match to TRBD1 covers 8 bases. V shed 3 bases and J 4 bases; nucleotides not matched to a gene: 8. Germline lookup yields CDR1 DFQATT and CDR2 SNEGSKA (reference sequence). The CDR3 is 15 residues long. The CDR3 is CSASRQGLFYNEQFF. In nucleotides, the CDR3 is TGCAGTGCTAGTAGACAGGGGTTGTTTTACAATGAGCAGTTCTTC.

This clone was picked up a small number of times. V gene TRBV19 combines with J gene TRBJ2-7, with TRBD1 matching over 8 bases. This CDR3 region has 18 residues. Germline V gene sequence: CDR1 LNHDA, CDR2 SQIVND (reference sequence). V shed 5 bases and J 3 bases; nucleotides not matched to a gene: 18. CDR3 sequence reads: CASSPTDRSGTGDYEQYF. Here the CDR3 DNA reads TGTGCCAGTAGTCCGACGGACCGATCCGGGACAGGCGACTACGAGCAGTACTTC.